This T cell receptor (beta chain) was recorded in a study of shared clonotypes between healthy human individuals. TCRdb's table, derived via immunoSEQ multiplex PCR, lists solely in-frame clones and lacks some. The repertoire includes roughly 680,000 clones, approximately 72% of them detected once, and around 1.8% sits in the top ten. The study separated CD4+ cells into CD45RA+ naive and CD45RA-negative memory subsets. The CDR3 has 15 residues. Trimming shortened V by 6 bases and J by 3 bases, and 15 bases separated the two germline ends. Per germline, CDR1 MGHRA and CDR2 YSYEKL. Study results and limitations: Clonotype sharing among donors was expected to depend on sequencing depth. Specimens sampled were limited to blood, with tissue repertoires likely differing.

This clone was detected ten times or more. Its antigen remains unidentified. The sequencing input was memory CD4+ T cells sorted from blood. Described subset: CD45RA-negative fraction. The chain is built from TRBV4-1 and TRBJ2-1, with D unresolved. This receptor was identified in a woman aged 25 to 39 in good health. The CDR3 reads CASREERTDYNEQFF. CDR3 nucleotide sequence: TGCGCCAGCAGAGAAGAGAGGACGGACTACAATGAGCAGTTCTTC.